This TCR beta chain was captured by sequencing in a study of neoadjuvant nivolumab and ipilimumab in lung cancer. J lost 8 bases, V lost 6 bases, and 12 bases had no gene match. Germline V CDR1 and CDR2: MNHNY, SVGAGI (reference sequence). This CDR3 has 15 amino acids. Produced via immunoSEQ multiplex PCR; TCRdb's table is partial and in-frame only. This table has more than 4,000 clones, roughly 80% appearing once. The J gene is TRBJ1-4, the V gene TRBV6-6; TRBD1 matches 7 bases. The sequence derives from an adult with non-small cell lung cancer. The specimen comprised adjacent normal lung tissue, sampled after neoadjuvant nivolumab, alone or with ipilimumab, at or shortly before surgery. The CDR3 sequence is CASRQRQGPGEKLFF. Here the CDR3 DNA reads TGTGCCAGCAGGCAACGACAGGGCCCGGGGGAAAAACTGTTTTTT.